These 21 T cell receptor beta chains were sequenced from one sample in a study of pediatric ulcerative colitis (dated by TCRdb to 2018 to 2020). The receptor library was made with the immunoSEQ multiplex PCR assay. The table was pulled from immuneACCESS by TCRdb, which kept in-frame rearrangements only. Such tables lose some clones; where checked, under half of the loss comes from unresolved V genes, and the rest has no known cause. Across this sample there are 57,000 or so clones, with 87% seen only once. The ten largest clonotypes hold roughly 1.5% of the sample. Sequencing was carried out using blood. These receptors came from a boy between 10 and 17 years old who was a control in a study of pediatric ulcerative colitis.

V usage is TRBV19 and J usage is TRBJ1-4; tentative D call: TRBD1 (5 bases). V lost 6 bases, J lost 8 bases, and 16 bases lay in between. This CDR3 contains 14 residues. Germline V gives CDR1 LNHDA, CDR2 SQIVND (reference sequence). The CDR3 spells CASRAGTLEEKLFF. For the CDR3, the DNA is TGTGCCAGTAGGGCCGGGACCTTGGAGGAAAAACTGTTTTTT.

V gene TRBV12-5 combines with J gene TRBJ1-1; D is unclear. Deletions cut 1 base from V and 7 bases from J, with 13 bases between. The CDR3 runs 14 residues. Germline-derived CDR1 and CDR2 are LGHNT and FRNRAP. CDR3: CASGLDARRNEAFF. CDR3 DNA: TGTGCTAGTGGTTTGGATGCGAGGAGGAATGAAGCTTTCTTT.

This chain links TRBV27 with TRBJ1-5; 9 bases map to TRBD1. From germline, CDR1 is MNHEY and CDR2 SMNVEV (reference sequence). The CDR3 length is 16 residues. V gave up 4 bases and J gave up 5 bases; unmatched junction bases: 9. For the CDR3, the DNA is TGTGCCAGCAGTTCAGTAACAGGGGGCTTTGATCAGCCCCAGCATTTT. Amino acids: CASSSVTGGFDQPQHF.

Here the CDR3 reads CASSLLLSSGNPNEQFF. The CDR3 nucleotides read TGTGCCAGCAGCCTCCTTTTATCCAGTGGTAACCCCAATGAGCAGTTCTTC. The rearrangement joins TRBV7-9 to TRBJ2-1; D is unresolved. V was shortened by 5 bases and J by 6 bases, with 23 bases between the two germline ends. The CDR3 consists of 17 residues. Germline-derived CDR1 and CDR2 are SEHNR and FQNEAQ (reference sequence). The whole variable domain, filled in from reference TRBV7-9 and TRBJ2-1, reads DTGVSQNPRHKITKRGQNVTFRCDPISEHNRLYWYRQTLGQGPEFLTYFQNEAQLEKSRLLSDRFSAERPKGSFSTLEIQRTEQGDSAMYLCASSLLLSSGNPNEQFFGPGTRLTVL.

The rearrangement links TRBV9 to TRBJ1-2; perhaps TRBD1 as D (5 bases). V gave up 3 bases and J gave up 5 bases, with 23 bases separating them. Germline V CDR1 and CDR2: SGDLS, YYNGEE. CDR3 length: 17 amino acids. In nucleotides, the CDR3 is TGTGCCAGCAGCGGGGGGAACAGCGATCTTACCCGGTATGGCTACACCTTC. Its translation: CASSGGNSDLTRYGYTF.

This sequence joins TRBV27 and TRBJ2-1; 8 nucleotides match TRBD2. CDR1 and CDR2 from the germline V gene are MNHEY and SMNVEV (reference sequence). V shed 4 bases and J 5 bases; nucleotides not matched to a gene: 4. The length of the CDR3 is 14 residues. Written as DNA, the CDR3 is TGTGCCAGCAGTTCCGGGGGGGCGGACAATGAGCAGTTCTTC. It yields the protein CASSSGGADNEQFF.

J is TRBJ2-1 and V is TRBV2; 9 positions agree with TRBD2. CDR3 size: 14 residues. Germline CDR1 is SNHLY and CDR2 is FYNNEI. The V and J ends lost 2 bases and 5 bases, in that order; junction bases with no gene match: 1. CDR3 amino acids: CASSELAGHNEQFF. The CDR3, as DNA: TGTGCCAGCAGTGAACTAGCGGGGCACAATGAGCAGTTCTTC.

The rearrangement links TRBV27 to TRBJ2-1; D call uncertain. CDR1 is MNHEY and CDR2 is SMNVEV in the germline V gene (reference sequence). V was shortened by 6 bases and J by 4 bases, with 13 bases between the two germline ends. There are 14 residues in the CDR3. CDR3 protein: CASSPPRRYNEQFF. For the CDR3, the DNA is TGTGCCAGCAGCCCCCCGCGGCGATACAATGAGCAGTTCTTC.

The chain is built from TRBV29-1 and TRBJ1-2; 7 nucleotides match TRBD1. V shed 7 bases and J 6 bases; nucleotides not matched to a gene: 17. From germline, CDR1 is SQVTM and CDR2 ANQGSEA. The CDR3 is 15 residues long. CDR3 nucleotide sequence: TGCAGCGCCGTAGGGGGCCCAGGGAGGACGGATGGCTACACCTTC. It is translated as CSAVGGPGRTDGYTF.

The CDR3 DNA is TGCAGCGTTGAAGGCCCACAGGGACATCGGGGAGGCTACACCTTC. Translating gives CSVEGPQGHRGGYTF. V usage is TRBV29-1 and J usage is TRBJ1-2; the D gene is possibly TRBD1 (6 bases). V was trimmed by 1 base and J by 8 bases, leaving 20 bases between them. CDR1 and CDR2 from the germline V gene are SQVTM and ANQGSEA. This CDR3 comprises 15 residues.

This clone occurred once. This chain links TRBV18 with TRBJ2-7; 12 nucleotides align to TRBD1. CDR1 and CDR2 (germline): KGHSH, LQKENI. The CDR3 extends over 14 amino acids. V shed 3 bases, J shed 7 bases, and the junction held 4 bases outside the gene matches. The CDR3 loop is CASSPGQGAFEQYF. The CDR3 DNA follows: TGTGCCAGCTCACCGGGACAGGGGGCATTTGAGCAGTACTTC.

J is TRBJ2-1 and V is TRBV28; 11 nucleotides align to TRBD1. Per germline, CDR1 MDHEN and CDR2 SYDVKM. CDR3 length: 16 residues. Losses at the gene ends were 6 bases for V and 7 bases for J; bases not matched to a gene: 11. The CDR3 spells CASSLSGQGAENEQFF. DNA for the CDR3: TGTGCCAGCAGCCTCTCCGGACAGGGGGCGGAAAATGAGCAGTTCTTC. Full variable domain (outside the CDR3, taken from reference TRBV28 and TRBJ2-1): DVKVTQSSRYLVKRTGEKVFLECVQDMDHENMFWYRQDPGLGLRLIYFSYDVKMKEKGDIPEGYSVSREKKERFSLILESASTNQTSMYLCASSLSGQGAENEQFFGPGTRLTVL.

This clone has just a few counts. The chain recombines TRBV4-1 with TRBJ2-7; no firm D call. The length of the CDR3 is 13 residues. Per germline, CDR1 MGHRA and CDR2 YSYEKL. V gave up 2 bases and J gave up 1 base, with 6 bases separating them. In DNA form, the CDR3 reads TGCGCCAGCAGCCAAATAGGTTCCTACGAGCAGTACTTC. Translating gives CASSQIGSYEQYF.

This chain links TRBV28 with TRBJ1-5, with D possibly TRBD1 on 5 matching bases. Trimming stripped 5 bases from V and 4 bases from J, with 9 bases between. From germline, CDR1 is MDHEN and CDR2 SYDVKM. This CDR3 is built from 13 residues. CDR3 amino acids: CASSGPGNQPQHF. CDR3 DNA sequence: TGTGCCAGCAGTGGGCCAGGGAATCAGCCCCAGCATTTT.

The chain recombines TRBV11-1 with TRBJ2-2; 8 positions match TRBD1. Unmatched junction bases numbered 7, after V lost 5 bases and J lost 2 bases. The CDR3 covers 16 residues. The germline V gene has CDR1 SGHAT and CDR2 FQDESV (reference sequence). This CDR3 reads CASSRTGRANTGELFF. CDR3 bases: TGTGCCAGCAGCCGGACAGGGCGGGCCAACACCGGGGAGCTGTTTTTT.

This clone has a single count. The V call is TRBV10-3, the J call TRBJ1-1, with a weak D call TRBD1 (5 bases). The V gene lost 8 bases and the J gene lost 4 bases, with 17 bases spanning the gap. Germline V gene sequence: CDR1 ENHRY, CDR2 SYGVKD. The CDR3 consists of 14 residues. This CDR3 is CAIRSQTGTTEAFF. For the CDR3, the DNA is TGTGCCATCCGATCCCAAACAGGTACCACTGAAGCTTTCTTT.

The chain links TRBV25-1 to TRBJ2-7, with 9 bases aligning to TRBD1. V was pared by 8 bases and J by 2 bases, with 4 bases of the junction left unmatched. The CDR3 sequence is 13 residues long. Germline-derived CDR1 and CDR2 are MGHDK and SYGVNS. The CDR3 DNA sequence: TGTGCCAGCCAGGACAGGGGCACCTACGAGCAGTACTTC. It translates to CASQDRGTYEQYF.

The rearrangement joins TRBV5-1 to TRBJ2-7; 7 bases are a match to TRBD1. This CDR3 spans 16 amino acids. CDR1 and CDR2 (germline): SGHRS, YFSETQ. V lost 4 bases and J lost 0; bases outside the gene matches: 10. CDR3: CASSAGQAISSYEQYF. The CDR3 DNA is TGCGCCAGCAGCGCAGGACAGGCGATTAGCTCCTACGAGCAGTACTTC.

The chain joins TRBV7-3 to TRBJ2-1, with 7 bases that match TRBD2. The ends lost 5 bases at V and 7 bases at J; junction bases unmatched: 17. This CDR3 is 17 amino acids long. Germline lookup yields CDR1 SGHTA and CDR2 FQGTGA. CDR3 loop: CASSLHLGGERRNEQFF. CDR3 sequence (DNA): TGTGCCAGCAGCCTCCACCTTGGGGGGGAGAGAAGAAATGAGCAGTTCTTC. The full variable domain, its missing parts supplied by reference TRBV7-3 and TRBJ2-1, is GAGVSQTPSNKVTEKGKYVELRCDPISGHTALYWYRQSLGQGPEFLIYFQGTGAADDSGLPNDRFFAVRPEGSVSTLKIQRTERGDSAVYLCASSLHLGGERRNEQFFGPGTRLTVL.

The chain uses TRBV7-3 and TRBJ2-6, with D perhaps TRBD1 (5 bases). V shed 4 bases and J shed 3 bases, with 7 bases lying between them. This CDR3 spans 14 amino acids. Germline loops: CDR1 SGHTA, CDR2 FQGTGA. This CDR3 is CASSSTVGANVLTF. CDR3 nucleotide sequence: TGTGCCAGCAGCTCGACAGTTGGGGCCAACGTCCTGACTTTC.

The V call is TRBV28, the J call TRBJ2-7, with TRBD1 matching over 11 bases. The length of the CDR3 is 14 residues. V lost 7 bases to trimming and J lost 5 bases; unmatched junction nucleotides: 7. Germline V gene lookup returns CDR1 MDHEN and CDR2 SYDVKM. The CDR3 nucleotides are TGTGCCAGCACTTTCCGGACAGGGGGCCACGAGCAGTACTTC. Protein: CASTFRTGGHEQYF.